This TCR beta chain was retrieved from a study of PD-L1 blockade in urothelial cancer. About the research overall: Patients' prior chemotherapy regimens numbered 0 to 3. Median T cell yield from tumor specimens was 1,402 cells.

Sequenced by immunoSEQ multiplex PCR; TCRdb stores in-frame clones only, minus some. The sample holds tens of thousands of clones, roughly a third seen once. In this sample, this clone turned up many times. Its antigen is not identified. Trimming left V 4 bases short and J 0 bases short, with 10 bases between. Germline V gene lookup returns CDR1 SGHNT and CDR2 YENEEA. This CDR3 contains 15 residues. General study results and limits: Those with durable benefit had larger increases in tumor-associated blood clones at 3 weeks.

This TCR was sampled from a man between 60 and 70 years old with urothelial cancer. The chain combines TRBV11-3 with TRBJ2-1; D uncertain. Source: tumor tissue, taken before atezolizumab (anti-PD-L1) treatment. CDR3 in amino acids: CASSSDKASYNEQFF. CDR3 coding DNA: TGTGCCAGCAGCTCCGACAAGGCCTCCTACAATGAGCAGTTCTTC.